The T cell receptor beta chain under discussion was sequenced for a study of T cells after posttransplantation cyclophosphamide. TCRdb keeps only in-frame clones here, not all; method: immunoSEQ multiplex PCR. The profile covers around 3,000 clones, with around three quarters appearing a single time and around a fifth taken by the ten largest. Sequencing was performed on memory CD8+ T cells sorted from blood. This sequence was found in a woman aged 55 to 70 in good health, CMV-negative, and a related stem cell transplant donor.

The CDR3 loop is CAWAQGSRIQYF. DNA of the CDR3: TGTGCCTGGGCCCAGGGGTCACGCATTCAGTACTTC. The chain uses TRBV30 and TRBJ2-4, with a weak D call TRBD1 (6 bases). CDR3 length equals 12 residues. V lost 5 bases to trimming and J lost 9 bases, with 14 bases between them. Germline values: CDR1 GTSNPN, CDR2 SVGIG (reference sequence).